This T cell receptor delta chain was recorded in a study of Vδ1+ human thymocytes. As for this clone: No antigen is known for it.

This CDR3 has 18 residues. Germline lookup yields CDR1 TSWWSYY and CDR2 QGS. Trimming pared 0 bases from V and 1 base from J, leaving 18 bases between. The template was reverse-transcribed extracted RNA. Multiplex PCR used pooled V-gene forward primers and a constant-region reverse primer to amplify CDR3s. TCRdb redid clone calling on the multiplex PCR reads using CATT. The sample has 45,000 to 60,000 delta-chain clones; less than 20% are singletons. Regarding the study as a whole: Highly polyclonal TRG and TRD repertoires with Gaussian CDR3 length distributions appeared in thymus.

The receptor comes from a boy younger than two who had congenital heart surgery. The chain combines TRDV1 with TRDJ1; maybe TRDD3 (6 bases). The material sequenced was Vdelta1+ gamma-delta thymocytes from the thymus. Subset reported: FACS-sorted CD3+ TCRalphabeta- TCRVdelta1+ TCRVdelta2- thymocytes. CDR3 residues: CALGELTRLGQLTDKLIF. The CDR3 nucleotides are TGTGCTCTTGGGGAACTGACGCGTCTGGGGCAACTCACCGATAAACTCATCTTT.